The 8 T cell receptor beta chains reported below all come from one sample, sequenced in a study of blood T cell repertoires in COVID-19. Data came from immunoSEQ multiplex PCR; TCRdb stores just in-frame clones and leaves some out. The table includes about 130,000 clones, approximately 88% detected once. Sequenced: peripheral blood. The source is a man aged 60 to 75 with acute or convalescent COVID-19.

V gene TRBV5-1 combines with J gene TRBJ2-1; 9 bases map to TRBD2. The CDR3 is made up of 17 amino acids. Trimming at V came to 0 bases and at J to 5 bases, leaving 9 bases not matched to a gene. Germline values: CDR1 SGHRS, CDR2 YFSETQ. The CDR3, as DNA: TGCGCCAGCAGCTTGGCCAGTAGGACTAGCGACGACAATGAGCAGTTCTTC. This translates into CASSLASRTSDDNEQFF. The entire variable domain, with the rest obtained from reference TRBV5-1 and TRBJ2-1, is as follows: KAGVTQTPRYLIKTRGQQVTLSCSPISGHRSVSWYQQTPGQGLQFLFEYFSETQRNKGNFPGRFSGRQFSNSRSEMNVSTLELGDSALYLCASSLASRTSDDNEQFFGPGTRLTVL.

This chain joins TRBV7-8 and TRBJ2-5, with 7 bases lining up with TRBD1. The germline gives CDR1 SGHVS, CDR2 FQNEAQ. V was clipped by 1 base and J by 5 bases; unmatched bases: 4. This CDR3 has 14 residues. The CDR3 DNA reads as TGTGCCAGCAGCTTAGGGGACAGTTTGGAGACCCAGTACTTC. Translation: CASSLGDSLETQYF.

The J gene is TRBJ1-4, the V gene TRBV29-1, with D hard to call. Germline V CDR1 and CDR2: SQVTM, ANQGSEA. The CDR3 totals 12 residues. The V gene lost 5 bases and the J gene lost 4 bases, with 8 bases spanning the gap. This CDR3 is CSVLLLNEKLFF. CDR3 bases: TGCAGCGTTCTACTCCTTAATGAAAAACTGTTTTTT.

The rearrangement joins TRBV5-1 to TRBJ2-5, with 8 bases fitting TRBD1. Germline V gene data show CDR1 as SGHRS and CDR2 as YFSETQ. This CDR3 contains 14 residues. Trimming at V came to 4 bases and at J to 2 bases, leaving 4 bases not matched to a gene. CDR3 region: CASSPRQGQETQYF. In DNA, the CDR3 is TGCGCCAGCAGCCCGCGACAGGGGCAAGAGACCCAGTACTTC.

The chain carries TRBV19 and TRBJ2-7; 12 bases are a match to TRBD1. The germline CDR1 and CDR2 sequences are LNHDA and SQIVND (reference sequence). V was pared by 3 bases and J by 6 bases, with 9 bases of the junction left unmatched. This CDR3 has 16 residues. The CDR3 DNA sequence: TGTGCCAGTAGTATCCTCCCGGGACAGGGGGCGGGCGAGCAGTACTTC. Protein product: CASSILPGQGAGEQYF.

This clone occurred a few times. CDR3 protein: CASSLGQGTYGYTF. In DNA form, the CDR3 reads TGTGCCAGCAGTTTAGGGCAGGGGACCTATGGCTACACCTTC. V and J are TRBV28 and TRBJ1-2; D is perhaps TRBD1 (6 bases). The germline gives CDR1 MDHEN, CDR2 SYDVKM. The V and J ends lost 2 bases and 4 bases respectively, with 11 bases between them. This CDR3 has 14 amino acids.

The CDR3 nucleotides are TGCAGTGCTAGTTGGACAGGGGGCTATGGCTACACCTTC. This gives the protein CSASWTGGYGYTF. The V gene is TRBV20-1, the J gene TRBJ1-2; 10 bases fit TRBD1. Losses at the gene ends were 3 bases for V and 4 bases for J; bases not matched to a gene: 2. The CDR3 loop spans 13 amino acids. Germline loops: CDR1 DFQATT, CDR2 SNEGSKA (reference sequence).

Remarks on this clone: The same CDR3 is also encoded by other DNA sequences in this sample. V gene TRBV19 combines with J gene TRBJ1-5; 8 bases are a match to TRBD1. The CDR3 runs 16 residues. V gave up 4 bases and J gave up 3 bases; unmatched junction bases: 8. Germline lookup yields CDR1 LNHDA and CDR2 SQIVND (reference sequence). CDR3 coding DNA: TGTGCCAGTAGTACCCCAGACAGGGGTAACAATCAGCCCCAGCATTTT. Protein: CASSTPDRGNNQPQHF.